The subject of this entry is one TCR beta chain. The data were obtained in a study of CD8 T cells in Susac syndrome. The CDR3 runs 14 residues. The V gene lost 7 bases and the J gene lost 6 bases, with 16 bases spanning the gap. RNA totalling roughly 0.45 to 1 ug underwent reverse transcription with random hexamers. Amplification of TCR beta CDR3 was carried out by immunoSEQ multiplex PCR, which covered 54 Vbeta and 13 Jbeta segments. MiXCR, applied by TCRdb to the immunoSEQ multiplex PCR reads, yields one record per CDR3 protein. The profile covers approximately 120,000 distinct CDR3 sequences, with 93% appearing a single time and approximately 0.31% taken by the ten largest. Peripheral blood CD8+ and CD4+ T cells were profiled by TCR beta sequencing. Isolation of CD8+ and CD4+ T cells was performed negatively, whereas enrichment of TEMRA cells was done by FACS.

The sequenced sample was CD8+ T cells from PBMCs. The chain has TRBV12-3 or TRBV12-4 and TRBJ2-1; either TRBD1 or TRBD2 may fit D (6 bases each). The receptor's source is a human donor with multiple sclerosis. The CDR3 sequence is CASKQRGGSNEQFF. The CDR3 nucleotides are TGTGCCAGCAAGCAGAGAGGGGGGAGCAATGAGCAGTTCTTC.